This T cell receptor beta chain originates from a study of T cells expressing NK-cell markers. For the study at large: Just one sequenced donor of eight was HCMV-seronegative, while seven were seropositive.

5'RACE template switching built TCR beta cDNA with unique molecular identifiers. Each CDR3 protein gets one entry in TCRdb, which reprocessed the 5' RACE reads and gives no DNA. This table lists 120,000 to 150,000 distinct CDR3 sequences. Of note for this clonotype: Antigen unknown.

Study results and limitations: The study found dominant NKG2C+ clonotypes at about 1.0-7.5% of CD8+ T cells in several donors. Clarity on HCMV specificity was lacking for the expanded NKG2C+ T cell clones.

Germline loops: CDR1 MGHRA, CDR2 YSYEKL. The CDR3 totals 18 residues. The source material was blood T cells: a sorted CD56 or NKG2C T cell subset, CD4+ or CD8+ T cells, or bulk PBMC T cells (not recorded which). The receptor comes from a man between 18 and 29 years old in good health. The rearrangement joins TRBV4-1 to TRBJ2-3. The CDR3 reads CASSQEKRLGLPTDTQYF.